This T cell receptor (beta chain) was identified during a study of cytomegalovirus exposure and HLA in healthy donors. Study conclusions and caveats: According to a later analysis, TCR clusters from the first cohort tended to co-occur in the roughly 120 validation repertoires. It was fewer than 200 TCR beta chains that were listed as cytomegalovirus-associated. Most TCR sequences were rare, but some public TCRs occurred in many donors.

On this clone itself: The antigen is unknown.

The donors were part of the roughly 130-subject validation cohort, which stood apart from the roughly 680-subject first cohort. TCRdb's table, derived via immunoSEQ multiplex PCR, lists solely in-frame clones and lacks some. The sample lists 120,000 or so clones, roughly nine tenths seen once, with around 1.2% in the top ten. CDR3 length equals 15 residues. The V and J ends lost 3 bases and 2 bases respectively, with 12 bases between them. Germline CDR1 and CDR2: LNHDA and SQIVND (reference sequence). The rearrangement uses TRBV19 and TRBJ2-3, with D possibly TRBD1 on 6 matching bases. Material for sequencing was PBMCs. The sequence was obtained from a woman between 18 and 30 years old in good health and CMV-seronegative. The CDR3: CASSILGGPTDTQYF. The DNA for the CDR3 is TGTGCCAGTAGTATTCTTGGGGGCCCCACAGATACGCAGTATTTT.